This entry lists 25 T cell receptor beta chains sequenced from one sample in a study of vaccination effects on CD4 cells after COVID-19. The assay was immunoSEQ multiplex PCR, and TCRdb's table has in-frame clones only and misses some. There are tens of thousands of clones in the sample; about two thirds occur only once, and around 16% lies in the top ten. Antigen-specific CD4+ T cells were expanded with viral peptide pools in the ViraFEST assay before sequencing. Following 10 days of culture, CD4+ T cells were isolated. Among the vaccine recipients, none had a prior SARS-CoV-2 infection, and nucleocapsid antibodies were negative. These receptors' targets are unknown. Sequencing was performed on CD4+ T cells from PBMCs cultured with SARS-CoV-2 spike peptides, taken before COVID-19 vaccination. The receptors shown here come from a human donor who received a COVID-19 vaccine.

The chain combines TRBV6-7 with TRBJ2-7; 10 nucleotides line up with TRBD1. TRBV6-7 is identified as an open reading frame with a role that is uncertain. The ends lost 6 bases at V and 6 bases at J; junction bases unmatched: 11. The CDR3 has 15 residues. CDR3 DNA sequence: TGTGCCAGCAGCCCCCGGGACAGGGGTAGGGGCGAGCAGTACTTC. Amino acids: CASSPRDRGRGEQYF.

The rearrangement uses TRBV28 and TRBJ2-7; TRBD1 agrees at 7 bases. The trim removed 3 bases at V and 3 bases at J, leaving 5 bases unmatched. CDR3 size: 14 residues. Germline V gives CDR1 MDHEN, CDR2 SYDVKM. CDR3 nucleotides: TGTGCCAGCAGTTTGAGGGGGCGCAGCTACGAGCAGTACTTC. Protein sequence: CASSLRGRSYEQYF.

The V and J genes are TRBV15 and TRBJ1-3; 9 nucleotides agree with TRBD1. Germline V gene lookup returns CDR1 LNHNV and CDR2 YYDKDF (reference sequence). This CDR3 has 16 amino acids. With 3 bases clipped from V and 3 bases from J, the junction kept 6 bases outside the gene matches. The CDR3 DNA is TGTGCCACCAGCAGGGAACAGGGGGCTGTTGGAAACACCATATATTTT. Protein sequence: CATSREQGAVGNTIYF.

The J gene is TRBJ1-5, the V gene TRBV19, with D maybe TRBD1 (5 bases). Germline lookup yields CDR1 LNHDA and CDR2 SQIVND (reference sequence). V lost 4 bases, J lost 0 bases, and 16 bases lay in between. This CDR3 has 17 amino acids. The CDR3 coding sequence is TGTGCCAGTAGTACGACCTGGGGGGGGATTAGCAATCAGCCCCAGCATTTT. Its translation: CASSTTWGGISNQPQHF.

Here the CDR3 reads CASSPSLSGRGDTQYF. The CDR3 DNA reads TGTGCCAGCAGCCCGAGTTTGAGCGGGAGAGGAGATACGCAGTATTTT. The rearrangement joins TRBV28 to TRBJ2-3, with 8 bases matching TRBD2. The trim removed 6 bases at V and 5 bases at J, leaving 13 bases unmatched. Germline V lookup: CDR1 MDHEN, CDR2 SYDVKM. The CDR3 has 16 amino acids.

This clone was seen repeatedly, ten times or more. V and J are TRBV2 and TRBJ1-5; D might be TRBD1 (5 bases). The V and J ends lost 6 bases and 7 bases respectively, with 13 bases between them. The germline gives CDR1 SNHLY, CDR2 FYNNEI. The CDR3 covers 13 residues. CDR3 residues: CASSLGEGQPQHF. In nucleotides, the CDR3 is TGTGCCAGCAGCTTAGGGGAAGGCCAGCCCCAGCATTTT.

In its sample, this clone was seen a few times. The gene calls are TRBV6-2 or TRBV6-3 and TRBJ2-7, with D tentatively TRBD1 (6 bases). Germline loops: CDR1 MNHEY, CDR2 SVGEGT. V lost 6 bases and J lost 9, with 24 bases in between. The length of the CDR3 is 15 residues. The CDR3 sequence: CASSPWAGTSHGQYF. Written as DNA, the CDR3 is TGTGCCAGCAGCCCGTGGGCCGGGACATCGCACGGGCAGTACTTC.

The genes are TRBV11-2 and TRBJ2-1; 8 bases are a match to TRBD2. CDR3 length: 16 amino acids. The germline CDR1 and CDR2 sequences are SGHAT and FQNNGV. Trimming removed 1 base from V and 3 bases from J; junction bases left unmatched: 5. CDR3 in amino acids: CASSLVYTSGYNEQFF. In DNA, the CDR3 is TGTGCCAGCAGCTTAGTCTATACTAGCGGCTACAATGAGCAGTTCTTC.

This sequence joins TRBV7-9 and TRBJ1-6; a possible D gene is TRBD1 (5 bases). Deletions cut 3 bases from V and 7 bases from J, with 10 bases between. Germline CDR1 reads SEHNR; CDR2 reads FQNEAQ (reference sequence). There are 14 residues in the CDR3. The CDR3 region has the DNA TGTGCCAGCAGCTTTGACAGACGAAATTCACCCCTCCACTTT. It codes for CASSFDRRNSPLHF.

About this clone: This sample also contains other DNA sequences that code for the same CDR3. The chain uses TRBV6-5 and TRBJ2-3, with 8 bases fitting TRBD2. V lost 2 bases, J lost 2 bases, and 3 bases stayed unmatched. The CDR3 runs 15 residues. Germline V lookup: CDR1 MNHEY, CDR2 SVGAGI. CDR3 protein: CASSYGGGYTDTQYF. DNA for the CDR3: TGTGCCAGCAGTTACGGCGGGGGGTACACAGATACGCAGTATTTT.

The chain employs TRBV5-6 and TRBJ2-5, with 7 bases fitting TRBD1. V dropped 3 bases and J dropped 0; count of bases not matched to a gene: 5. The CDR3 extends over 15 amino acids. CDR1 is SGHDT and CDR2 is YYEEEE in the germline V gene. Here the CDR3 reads CASSSFDRDQETQYF. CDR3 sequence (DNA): TGTGCCAGCAGCTCGTTCGACAGGGACCAAGAGACCCAGTACTTC.

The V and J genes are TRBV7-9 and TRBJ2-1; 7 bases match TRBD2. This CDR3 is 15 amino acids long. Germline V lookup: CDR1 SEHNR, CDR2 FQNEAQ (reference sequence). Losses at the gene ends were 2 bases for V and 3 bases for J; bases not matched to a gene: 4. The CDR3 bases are TGTGCCAGCAGCTTACGCGGGGGAATCTACAATGAGCAGTTCTTC. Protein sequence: CASSLRGGIYNEQFF.

This CDR3 is CSVARGYNYGYTF. In nucleotides, the CDR3 is TGCAGCGTTGCAAGGGGGTACAACTATGGCTACACCTTC. The rearrangement links TRBV29-1 to TRBJ1-2; tentatively, D is TRBD1 (6 bases). Trimming removed 4 bases from V and 2 bases from J, with 11 bases in between. This CDR3 is 13 amino acids long. CDR1 SQVTM and CDR2 ANQGSEA come from the germline V gene.

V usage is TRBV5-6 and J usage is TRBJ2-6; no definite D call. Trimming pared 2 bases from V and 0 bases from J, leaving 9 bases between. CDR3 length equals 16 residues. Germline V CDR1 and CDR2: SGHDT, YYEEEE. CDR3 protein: CASSLDVHSGANVLTF. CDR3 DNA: TGTGCCAGCAGCTTAGACGTCCACTCTGGGGCCAACGTCCTGACTTTC.

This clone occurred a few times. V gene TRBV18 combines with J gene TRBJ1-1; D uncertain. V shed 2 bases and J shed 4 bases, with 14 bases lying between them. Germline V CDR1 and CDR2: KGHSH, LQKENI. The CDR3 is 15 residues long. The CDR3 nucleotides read TGTGCCAGCTCACCAAAATCGACCCGGGGCACTGAAGCTTTCTTT. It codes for CASSPKSTRGTEAFF.

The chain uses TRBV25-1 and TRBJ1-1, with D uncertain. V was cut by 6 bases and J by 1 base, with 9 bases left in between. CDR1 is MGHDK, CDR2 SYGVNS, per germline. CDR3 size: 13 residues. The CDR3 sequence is CASSHGQNTEAFF. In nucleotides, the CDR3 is TGTGCCAGCAGCCATGGGCAGAACACTGAAGCTTTCTTT. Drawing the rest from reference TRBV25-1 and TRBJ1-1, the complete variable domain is EADIYQTPRYLVIGTGKKITLECSQTMGHDKMYWYQQDPGMELHLIHYSYGVNSTEKGDLSSESTVSRIRTEHFPLTLESARPSHTSQYLCASSHGQNTEAFFGQGTRLTVV.

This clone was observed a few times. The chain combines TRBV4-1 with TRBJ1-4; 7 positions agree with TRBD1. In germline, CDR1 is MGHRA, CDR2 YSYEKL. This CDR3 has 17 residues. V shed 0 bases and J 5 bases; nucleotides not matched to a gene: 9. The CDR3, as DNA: TGCGCCAGCAGCCAAGATTTGTACAGGGGCCCCAATGAAAAACTGTTTTTT. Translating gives CASSQDLYRGPNEKLFF.

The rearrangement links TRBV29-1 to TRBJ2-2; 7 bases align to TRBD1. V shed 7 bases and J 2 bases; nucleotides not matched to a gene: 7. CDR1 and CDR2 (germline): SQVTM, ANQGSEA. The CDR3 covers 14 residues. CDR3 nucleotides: TGCAGCGCCGTGGGACAGAGAAACACCGGGGAGCTGTTTTTT. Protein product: CSAVGQRNTGELFF.

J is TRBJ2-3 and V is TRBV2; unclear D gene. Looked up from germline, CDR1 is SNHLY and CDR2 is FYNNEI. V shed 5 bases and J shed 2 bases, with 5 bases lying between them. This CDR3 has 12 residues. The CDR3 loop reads CASSRDTDTQYF. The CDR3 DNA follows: TGTGCCAGCAGTCGTGACACAGATACGCAGTATTTT. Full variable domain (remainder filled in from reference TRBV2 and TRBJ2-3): EPEVTQTPSHQVTQMGQEVILRCVPISNHLYFYWYRQILGQKVEFLVSFYNNEISEKSEIFDDQFSVERPDGSNFTLKIRSTKLEDSAMYFCASSRDTDTQYFGPGTRLTVL.

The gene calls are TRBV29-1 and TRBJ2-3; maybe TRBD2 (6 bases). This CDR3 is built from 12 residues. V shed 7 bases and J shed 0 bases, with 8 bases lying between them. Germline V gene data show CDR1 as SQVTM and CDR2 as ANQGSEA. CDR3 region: CSGGTSTDTQYF. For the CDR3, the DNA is TGCAGCGGAGGGACTAGCACAGATACGCAGTATTTT.

CDR3 residues: CASSEIPGQSAGYTF. Written as DNA, the CDR3 is TGTGCCAGCAGTGAAATCCCCGGACAGTCGGCCGGCTACACCTTC. The chain uses TRBV2 and TRBJ1-2; weak D call: TRBD1 (6 bases). Germline CDR1 reads SNHLY; CDR2 reads FYNNEI. The V end lost 2 bases, the J end lost 8 bases, and 18 bases lay between the germline ends. The CDR3 runs 15 residues.

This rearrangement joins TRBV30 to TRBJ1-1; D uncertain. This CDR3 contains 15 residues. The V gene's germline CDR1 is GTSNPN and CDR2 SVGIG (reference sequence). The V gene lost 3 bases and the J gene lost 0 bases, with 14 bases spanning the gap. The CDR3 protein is CAWRLGPGMNTEAFF. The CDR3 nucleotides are TGTGCCTGGAGGTTGGGCCCGGGCATGAACACTGAAGCTTTCTTT.

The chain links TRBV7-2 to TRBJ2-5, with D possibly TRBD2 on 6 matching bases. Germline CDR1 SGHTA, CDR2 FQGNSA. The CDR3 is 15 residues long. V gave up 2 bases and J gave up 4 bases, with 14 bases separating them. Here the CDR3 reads CASSLLQVGGETQYF. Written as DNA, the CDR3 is TGTGCCAGCAGCTTATTACAGGTCGGGGGAGAGACCCAGTACTTC.

CDR3: CASSLAFRGETQYF. The CDR3 nucleotides read TGTGCCAGCAGCTTAGCTTTCCGAGGGGAGACCCAGTACTTC. V is TRBV7-2 and J is TRBJ2-5; a possible D gene is TRBD2 (5 bases). CDR1 is SGHTA, CDR2 FQGNSA, per germline. V was trimmed by 0 bases and J by 5 bases, leaving 10 bases between them. This CDR3 region has 14 residues.

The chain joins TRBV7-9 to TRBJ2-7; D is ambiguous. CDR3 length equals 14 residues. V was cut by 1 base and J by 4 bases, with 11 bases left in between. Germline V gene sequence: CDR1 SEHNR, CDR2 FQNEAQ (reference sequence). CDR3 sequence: CASSLDLLEYEQYF. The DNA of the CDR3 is TGTGCCAGCAGCTTAGACCTCCTAGAGTACGAGCAGTACTTC.